This TCR beta chain comes out of a study of T cell responses to AZD1222 COVID-19 vaccine. Study-level results: AZD1222 recipients seropositive at baseline numbered only 5 or 6. Donors were chiefly white British, with a greater number of females, and clonal diversity was perhaps underestimated. Spike-specific TCR breadth and depth went up after people got two AZD1222 doses.

In the case of this clone: As yet, its antigen is unknown.

Some second doses came at about 4 weeks and others at about 12 weeks; these were pooled. Some clones are missing from TCRdb's copy, which holds only in-frame ones; the method was immunoSEQ multiplex PCR. The table records around 80,000 clones, 70% to 90% of them present only once. This specimen was peripheral blood, taken 28 days after the second AZD1222 dose. The clonotype comes from an adult who received the AZD1222 COVID-19 vaccine.

In nucleotides, the CDR3 is TGTGCCAGTGGACCGGAACAGGGTTGGACTGAAGCTTTCTTT. Translated: CASGPEQGWTEAFF. The rearrangement joins TRBV2 to TRBJ1-1, with D possibly matching TRBD1 (6 bases). From germline, CDR1 is SNHLY and CDR2 FYNNEI. This CDR3 comprises 14 residues. Trimming removed 9 bases at V and 5 bases at J, with 19 bases between.